This T cell receptor beta chain was sequenced during a study of CD8 T cells in Susac syndrome. The authors carried out high-throughput sequencing of TCR beta. They applied it to CD8+ and CD4+ T cells obtained from blood. The control participants were healthy donors, and these controls were matched with respect to both age and sex. It was negative isolation that provided the CD8+ and CD4+ T cells, whereas TEMRA cells were enriched by FACS. Per the germline V gene, CDR1 is MNHEY and CDR2 is SVGAGI. The CDR3 length is 17 residues. V lost 4 bases, J lost 0 bases, and 6 bases stayed unmatched. Random hexamers were used to reverse transcribe the RNA input (roughly 0.5 to 1 ug). An immunoSEQ multiplex PCR generated amplified TCR beta CDR3 products spanning 54 Vbeta and 13 Jbeta. TCRdb analysed the immunoSEQ multiplex PCR reads with MiXCR anew, one entry per CDR3 protein. The sample records some 99,000 distinct CDR3 sequences, roughly 97% being singletons.

This sequence originates from a human donor in good health. The rearrangement links TRBV6-5 to TRBJ2-2; 9 bases fit TRBD2. The sample taken for sequencing was CD4+ T cells from PBMCs. CDR3 residues: CASSFMTSGANTGELFF. CDR3 coding DNA: TGTGCCAGCAGTTTTATGACTAGCGGCGCGAACACCGGGGAGCTGTTTTTT.